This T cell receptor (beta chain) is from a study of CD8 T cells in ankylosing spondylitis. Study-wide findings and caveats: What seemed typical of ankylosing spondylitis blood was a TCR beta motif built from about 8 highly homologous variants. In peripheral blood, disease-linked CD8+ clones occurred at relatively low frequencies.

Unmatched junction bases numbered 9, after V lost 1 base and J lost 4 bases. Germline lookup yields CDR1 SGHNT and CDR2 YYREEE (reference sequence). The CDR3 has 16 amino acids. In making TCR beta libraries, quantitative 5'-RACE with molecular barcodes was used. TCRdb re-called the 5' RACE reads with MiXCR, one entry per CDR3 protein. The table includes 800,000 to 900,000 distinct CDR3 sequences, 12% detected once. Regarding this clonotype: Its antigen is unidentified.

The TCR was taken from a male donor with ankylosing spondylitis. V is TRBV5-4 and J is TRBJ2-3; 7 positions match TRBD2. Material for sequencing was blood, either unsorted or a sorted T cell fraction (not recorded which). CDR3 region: CASSLNRPRGSDTQYF. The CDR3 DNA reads TGTGCCAGCAGCTTGAACCGCCCGCGGGGGTCAGATACGCAGTATTTT.